These 3 T cell receptor beta chains were all obtained from the same sample, sequenced in a study of T cells after yellow fever vaccination. TCRdb processed the 5' RACE reads anew with MiXCR; each CDR3 protein has one entry. The sample records 360,000 or so distinct CDR3 sequences, around a tenth being singletons. Sequencing used PBMCs, obtained on the day of the first yellow fever vaccination. The source is a man between 18 and 35 years old who received the YFV17D yellow fever vaccine.

This clonotype has only a few counts. The V call is TRBV9, the J call TRBJ2-1, with 13 bases fitting TRBD2. CDR1 is SGDLS and CDR2 is YYNGEE in the germline V gene. V shed 5 bases, J shed 4 bases, and the junction held 6 bases outside the gene matches. This CDR3 has 16 amino acids. CDR3 in amino acids: CASSRLAGGTYNEQFF. DNA for the CDR3: TGTGCCAGCAGTCGACTAGCGGGGGGTACTTACAATGAGCAGTTCTTC.

This clonotype was seen more than once but under ten times. V and J are TRBV11-2 and TRBJ2-3, with TRBD2 identical over 8 bases. Germline loops: CDR1 SGHAT, CDR2 FQNNGV. This CDR3 comprises 14 residues. V lost 8 bases to trimming and J lost 2 bases; unmatched junction nucleotides: 6. CDR3: CASRAGAFTDTQYF. In nucleotides, the CDR3 is TGTGCCAGCCGAGCGGGGGCCTTCACAGATACGCAGTATTTT.

The rearrangement joins TRBV4-2 to TRBJ2-5; TRBD1 or TRBD2 may be the D gene (6 bases each). The CDR3 extends over 14 amino acids. The germline V and J ends were trimmed by 1 base and 9 bases, with 15 bases remaining between them. Germline V CDR1 and CDR2: LGHNA, YNFKEQ. The CDR3 here is CASSQVGGGGSQYF. Written as DNA, the CDR3 is TGTGCCAGCAGCCAAGTTGGAGGGGGTGGTTCCCAGTACTTC.